This entry describes one TCR beta chain. PCR primers comprised 60 Vbeta and 13 Jbeta primers. In the original analysis: About 9.9 million shared chains were among approximately 87 million unique TCR beta chains counted in a later analysis. The method was immunoSEQ multiplex PCR; TCRdb's version includes in-frame clones alone and lacks a portion of them. That table gives V, J and clone size, and the DNA gave D and trimming. The sample records 110,000 to 150,000 clones, more than 7.5% being singletons. The source of the sample is a study of cytomegalovirus exposure and HLA in healthy donors. This CDR3 comprises 14 residues. From germline, CDR1 is MNHNY and CDR2 SVGAGI (reference sequence). V shed 6 bases, J shed 2 bases, and the junction held 5 bases outside the gene matches.

The specimen was PBMCs. The V call is TRBV6-6, the J call TRBJ1-2; 8 bases fit TRBD1. The source is a man aged 50 or older in good health and CMV-seronegative. CDR3 residues: CASRRQGLNYGYTF. DNA of the CDR3: TGTGCCAGCAGACGACAGGGGCTAAACTATGGCTACACCTTC.